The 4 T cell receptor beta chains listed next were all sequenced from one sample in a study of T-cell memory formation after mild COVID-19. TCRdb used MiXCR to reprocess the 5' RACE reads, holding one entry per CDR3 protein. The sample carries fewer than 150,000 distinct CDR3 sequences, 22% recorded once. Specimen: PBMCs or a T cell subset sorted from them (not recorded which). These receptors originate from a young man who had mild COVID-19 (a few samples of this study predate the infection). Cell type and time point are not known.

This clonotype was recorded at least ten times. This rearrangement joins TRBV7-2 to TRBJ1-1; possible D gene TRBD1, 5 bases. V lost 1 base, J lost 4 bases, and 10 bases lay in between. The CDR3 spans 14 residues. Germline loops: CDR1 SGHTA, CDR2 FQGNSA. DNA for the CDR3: TGTGCCAGCAGCTTAGGCCTGGGGGGCACTGAAGCTTTCTTT. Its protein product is CASSLGLGGTEAFF. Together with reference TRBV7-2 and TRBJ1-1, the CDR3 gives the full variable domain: GAGVSQSPSNKVTEKGKDVELRCDPISGHTALYWYRQSLGQGLEFLIYFQGNSAPDKSGLPSDRFSAERTGGSVSTLTIQRTQQEDSAVYLCASSLGLGGTEAFFGQGTRLTVV.

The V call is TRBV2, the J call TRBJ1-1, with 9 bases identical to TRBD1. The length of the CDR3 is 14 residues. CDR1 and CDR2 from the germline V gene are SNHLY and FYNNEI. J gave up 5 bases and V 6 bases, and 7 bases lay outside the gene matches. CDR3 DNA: TGTGCCAGCAGGATGACAGGGGGATTAACTGAAGCTTTCTTT. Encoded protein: CASRMTGGLTEAFF.

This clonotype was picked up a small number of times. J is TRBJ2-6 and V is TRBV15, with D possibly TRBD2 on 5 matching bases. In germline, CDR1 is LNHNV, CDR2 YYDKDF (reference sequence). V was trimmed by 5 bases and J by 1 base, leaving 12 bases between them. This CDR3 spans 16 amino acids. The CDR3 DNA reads TGTGCCACCAGCGGAGGACGGACTTCTGGGGCCAACGTCCTGACTTTC. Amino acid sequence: CATSGGRTSGANVLTF.

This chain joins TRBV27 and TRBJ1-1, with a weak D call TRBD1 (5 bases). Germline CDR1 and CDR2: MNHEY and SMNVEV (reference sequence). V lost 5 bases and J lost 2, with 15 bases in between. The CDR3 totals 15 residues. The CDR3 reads CASSPMTVSNTEAFF. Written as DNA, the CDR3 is TGTGCCAGCAGTCCCATGACAGTCTCAAACACTGAAGCTTTCTTT.